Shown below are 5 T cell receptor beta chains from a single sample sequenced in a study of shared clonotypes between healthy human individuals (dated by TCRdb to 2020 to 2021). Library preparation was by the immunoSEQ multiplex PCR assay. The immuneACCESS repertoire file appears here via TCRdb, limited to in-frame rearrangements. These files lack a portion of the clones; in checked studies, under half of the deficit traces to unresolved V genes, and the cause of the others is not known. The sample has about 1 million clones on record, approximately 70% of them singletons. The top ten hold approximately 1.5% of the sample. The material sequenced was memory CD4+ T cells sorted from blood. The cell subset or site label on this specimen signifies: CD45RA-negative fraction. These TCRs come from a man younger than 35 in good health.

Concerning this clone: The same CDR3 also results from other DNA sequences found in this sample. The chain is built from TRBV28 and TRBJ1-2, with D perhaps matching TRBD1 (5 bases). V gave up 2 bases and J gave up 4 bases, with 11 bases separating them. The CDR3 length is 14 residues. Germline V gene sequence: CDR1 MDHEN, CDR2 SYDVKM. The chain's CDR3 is CASSLGQGSYGYTF. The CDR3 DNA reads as TGTGCCAGCAGTTTAGGGCAGGGCAGCTATGGCTACACCTTC.

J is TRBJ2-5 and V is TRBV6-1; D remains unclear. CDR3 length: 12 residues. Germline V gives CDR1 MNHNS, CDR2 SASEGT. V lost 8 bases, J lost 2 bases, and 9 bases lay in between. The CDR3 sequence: CASQKNQETQYF. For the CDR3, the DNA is TGTGCCAGCCAGAAAAATCAAGAGACCCAGTACTTC.

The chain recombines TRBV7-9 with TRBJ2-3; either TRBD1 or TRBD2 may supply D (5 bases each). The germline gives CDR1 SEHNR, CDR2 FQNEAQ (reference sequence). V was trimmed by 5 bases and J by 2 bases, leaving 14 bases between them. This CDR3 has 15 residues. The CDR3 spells CASSIGQGDTDTQYF. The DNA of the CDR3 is TGTGCCAGCAGCATAGGGCAGGGAGACACAGATACGCAGTATTTT.

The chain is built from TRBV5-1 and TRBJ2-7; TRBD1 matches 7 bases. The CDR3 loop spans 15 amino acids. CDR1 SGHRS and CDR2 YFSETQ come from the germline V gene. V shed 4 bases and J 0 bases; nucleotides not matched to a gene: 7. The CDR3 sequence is CASSPSTGNSYEQYF. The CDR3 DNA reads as TGCGCCAGCAGCCCATCGACAGGGAACTCCTACGAGCAGTACTTC.

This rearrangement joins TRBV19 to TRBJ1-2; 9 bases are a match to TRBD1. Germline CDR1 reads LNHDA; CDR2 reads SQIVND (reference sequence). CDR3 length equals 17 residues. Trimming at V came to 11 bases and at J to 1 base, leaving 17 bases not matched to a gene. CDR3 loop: CASFSGTGQGLNYGYTF. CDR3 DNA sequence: TGTGCCTCTTTCTCGGGTACGGGACAGGGCCTTAACTATGGCTACACCTTC.